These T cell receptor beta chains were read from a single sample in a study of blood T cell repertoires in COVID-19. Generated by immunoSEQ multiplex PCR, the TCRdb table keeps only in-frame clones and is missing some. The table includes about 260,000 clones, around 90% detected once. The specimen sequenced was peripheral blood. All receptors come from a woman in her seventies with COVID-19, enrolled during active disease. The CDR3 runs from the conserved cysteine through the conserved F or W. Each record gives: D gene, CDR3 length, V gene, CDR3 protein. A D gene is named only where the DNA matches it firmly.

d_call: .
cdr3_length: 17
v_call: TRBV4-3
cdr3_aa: CASSQDPPSRAGNTIYF

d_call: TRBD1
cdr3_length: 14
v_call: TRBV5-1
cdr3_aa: CASSLRQGYTEAFF

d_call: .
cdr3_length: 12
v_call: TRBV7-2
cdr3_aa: CASSLPGGVPDF

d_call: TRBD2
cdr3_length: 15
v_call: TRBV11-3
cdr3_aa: CASSPGTSGNSEQYF

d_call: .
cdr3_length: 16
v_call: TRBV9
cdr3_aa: CASSWTLALNTGELFF

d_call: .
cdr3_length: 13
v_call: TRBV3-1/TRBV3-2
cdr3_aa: CASSQRGGSPLHF

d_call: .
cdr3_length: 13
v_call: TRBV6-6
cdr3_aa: CASSLGPGNTIYF

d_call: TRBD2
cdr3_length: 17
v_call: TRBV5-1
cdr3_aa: CASSLGLAGGSTGELFF

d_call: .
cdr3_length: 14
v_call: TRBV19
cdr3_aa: CASSIGGAQETQYF

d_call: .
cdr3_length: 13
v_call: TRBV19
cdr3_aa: CASSIGHNQPQHF

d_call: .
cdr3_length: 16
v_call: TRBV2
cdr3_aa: CASSEALRGSNQPQHF

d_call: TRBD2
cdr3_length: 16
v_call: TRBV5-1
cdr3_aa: CASSVALAGQSYEQYF

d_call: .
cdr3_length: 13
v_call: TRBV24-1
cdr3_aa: CATSVPGRYEQYF

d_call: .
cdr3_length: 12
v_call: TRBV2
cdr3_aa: CASGPVRETQYF

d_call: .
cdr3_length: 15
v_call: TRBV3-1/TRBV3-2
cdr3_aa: CASSHLAKSYNEQFF

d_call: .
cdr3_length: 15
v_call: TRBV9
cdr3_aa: CASSVGLSVSETQYF

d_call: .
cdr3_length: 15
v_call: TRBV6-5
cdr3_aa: CASRTRRGRTTEAFF

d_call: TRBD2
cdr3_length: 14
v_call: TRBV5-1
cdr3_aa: CASSPLAGPGELFF

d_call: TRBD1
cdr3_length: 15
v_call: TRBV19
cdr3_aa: CASSRGGKDGNTIYF

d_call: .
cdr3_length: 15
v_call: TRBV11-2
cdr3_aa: CASSVDQTGNTEAFF

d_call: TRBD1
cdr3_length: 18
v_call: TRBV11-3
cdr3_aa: CASSSKGQGALGSYEQYF

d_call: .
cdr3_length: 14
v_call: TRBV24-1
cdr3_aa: CATSDPGAGNTIYF

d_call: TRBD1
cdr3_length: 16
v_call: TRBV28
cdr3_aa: CASSPDPKGQGSGYTF

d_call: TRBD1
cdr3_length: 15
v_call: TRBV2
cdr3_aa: CASSALTGPNYGYTF

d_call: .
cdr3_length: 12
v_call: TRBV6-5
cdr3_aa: CASSPGLYGYTF

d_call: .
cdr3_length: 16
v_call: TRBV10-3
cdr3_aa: CATRGGSGGGTDTQYF

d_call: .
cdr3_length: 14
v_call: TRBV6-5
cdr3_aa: CASSSQAGQETQYF

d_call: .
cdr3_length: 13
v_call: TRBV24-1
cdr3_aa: CATRQGPGTEAFF

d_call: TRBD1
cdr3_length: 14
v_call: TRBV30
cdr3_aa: CAWSWTGAGNTIYF

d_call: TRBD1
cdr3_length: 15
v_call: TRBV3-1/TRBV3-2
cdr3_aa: CASRSPGQGTYEQYF

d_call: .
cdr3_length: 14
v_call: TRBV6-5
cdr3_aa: CASRSAGGADGYTF

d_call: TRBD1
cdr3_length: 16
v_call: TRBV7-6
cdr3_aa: CASSRTGQGSTDTQYF

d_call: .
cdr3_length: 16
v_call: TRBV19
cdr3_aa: CASSTPSPGHGGVQFF

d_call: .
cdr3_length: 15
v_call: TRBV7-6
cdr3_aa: CASSPGQGSNEKLFF

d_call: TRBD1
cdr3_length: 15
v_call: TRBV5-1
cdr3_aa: CASGPGQVAKNIQYF

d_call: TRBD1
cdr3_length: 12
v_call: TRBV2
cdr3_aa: CASQLTGGGYTF

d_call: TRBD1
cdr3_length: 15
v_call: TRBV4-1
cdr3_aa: CASSLRQGENEKLFF

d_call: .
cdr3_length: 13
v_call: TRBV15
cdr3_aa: CATSRSIGQPQHF

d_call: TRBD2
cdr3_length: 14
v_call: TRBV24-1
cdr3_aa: CATSAGTSGHEQYF

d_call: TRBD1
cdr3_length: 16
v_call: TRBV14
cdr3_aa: CASSQGTSGGLAEQYF

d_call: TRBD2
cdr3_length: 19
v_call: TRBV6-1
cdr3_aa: CASSDTGAASGIAKNIQYF

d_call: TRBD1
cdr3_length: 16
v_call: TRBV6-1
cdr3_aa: CASSEGDRGFGQPQHF

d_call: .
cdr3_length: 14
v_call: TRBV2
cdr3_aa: CASRIQGRSTEAFF

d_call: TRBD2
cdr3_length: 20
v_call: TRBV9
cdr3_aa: CASSERTSGITTSSYNEQFF

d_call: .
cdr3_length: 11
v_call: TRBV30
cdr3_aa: CAWVDIYEQYF

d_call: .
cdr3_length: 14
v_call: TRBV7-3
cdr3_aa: CASSARADGETQYF

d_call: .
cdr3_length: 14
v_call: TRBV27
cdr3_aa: CASSLMQGNNEQFF

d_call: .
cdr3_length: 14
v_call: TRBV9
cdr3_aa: CASSVGGLTDTQYF

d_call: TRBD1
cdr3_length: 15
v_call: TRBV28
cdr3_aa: CASRQTGGASEKLFF

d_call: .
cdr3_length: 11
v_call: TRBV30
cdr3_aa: CAWSGQTEAFF

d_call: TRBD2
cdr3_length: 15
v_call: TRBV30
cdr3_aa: CAWSVLAGAADTQYF

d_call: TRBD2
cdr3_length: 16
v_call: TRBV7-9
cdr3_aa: CASSLGSGRLTGELFF

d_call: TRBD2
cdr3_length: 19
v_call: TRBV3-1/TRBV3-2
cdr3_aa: CASSPDSQSGTILTDTQYF

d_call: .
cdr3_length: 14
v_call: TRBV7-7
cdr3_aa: CASSLGGSYNEQFF

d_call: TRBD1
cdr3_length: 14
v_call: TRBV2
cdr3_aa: CASTTGQGGGKLFF